Described below is a single T cell receptor beta chain sequence and its context. The multiple sclerosis controls consisted of treatment-naive patients with relapsing-remitting disease, either stable or active. The sample is drawn from a study of CD8 T cells in Susac syndrome. Random hexamers were used to reverse transcribe an amount of about 0.45 to 1 ug RNA. Using its own MiXCR run on the immunoSEQ multiplex PCR reads, TCRdb lists one record per CDR3 protein. This table has approximately 180,000 distinct CDR3 sequences, 85% to 95% appearing once. The source is a human donor with multiple sclerosis. The sample was CD4+ T cells from PBMCs.

This CDR3 is CSATRRNQETQYF. CDR3 nucleotides: TGCAGTGCCACGCGACGTAACCAAGAGACCCAGTACTTC. This chain uses TRBV20-1 with TRBJ2-5; D remains unclear. Germline V lookup: CDR1 DFQATT, CDR2 SNEGSKA (reference sequence). CDR3 length equals 13 residues. Trimming removed 6 bases from V and 0 bases from J, with 11 bases in between.